These T cell receptor beta chains were read from a single sample in a study of blood T cell repertoires in COVID-19. TCRdb keeps only in-frame clones here, not all; method: immunoSEQ multiplex PCR. The sample holds 150,000 or so clones, more than 80% seen once. Sequencing was carried out using peripheral blood. These receptors were taken from a human donor with acute or convalescent COVID-19. The donor label of this sample is uncertain. The conserved cysteine and the conserved F or W are not part of the CDR3 here.

j_call,v_call,cdr3_aa
TRBJ2-5,TRBV12-3/TRBV12-4,ASRGLGETQY
TRBJ1-2,TRBV18,ASSPTGTGLPYGYT
TRBJ1-6,TRBV6-5,ATQGTGYNSPLH
TRBJ2-5,TRBV7-9,ASSSRTSGGVEETQY
TRBJ2-5,TRBV5-1,ASSLDGTAEETQY
TRBJ1-2,TRBV24-1,ATSQGLNYGYT
TRBJ1-2,TRBV19,ASSIAADRGRSGYT
TRBJ2-1,TRBV24-1,ATSDLPGPGQGDNEQF
TRBJ1-3,TRBV9,ASSVGEGRSSGNTIY
TRBJ1-4,TRBV15,ATSYQPNSRNEKLF
TRBJ2-1,TRBV10-3,AISESNSGVNEQF
TRBJ1-2,TRBV11-2,ASSPGGGYGYT
TRBJ2-7,TRBV7-9,ASSQKYYEQY
TRBJ1-2,TRBV30,ASRQYYGYT
TRBJ1-2,TRBV2,ASSRTGSGYT
TRBJ2-7,TRBV5-1,ASSLEGAPRSEQY
TRBJ1-1,TRBV6-6,ASSPSVGGGGMNTEAF
TRBJ1-2,TRBV5-1,ASSPLGGGHGYT
TRBJ2-1,TRBV14,ASSQVEGDWSNEQF
TRBJ1-6,TRBV10-2,ASLGDILGQGFDSPLH
TRBJ1-2,TRBV29-1,SVGTGGFVYGYT
TRBJ1-1,TRBV2,ASSEGGQNTEAF
TRBJ2-1,TRBV18,ASSPPGGEENEQF
TRBJ1-3,TRBV5-6,ASSLPGQAGNTIY
TRBJ2-3,TRBV5-1,ASTSGGPRTDTQY
TRBJ1-1,TRBV15,ATSRQNTEAF
TRBJ2-1,TRBV10-1,ASSEQGAYNEQF
TRBJ1-5,TRBV5-6,ASSLGTGNQPQH
TRBJ1-6,TRBV2,ASILDSHNSPLH
TRBJ1-1,TRBV21-1,ASSNSPGVREAF
TRBJ2-3,TRBV6-5,ASSLLAGTTDTQY
TRBJ2-5,TRBV9,ASSQVGGQETQY
TRBJ1-3,TRBV30,AWTPPGISGNTIY
TRBJ2-5,TRBV5-1,ASSSGVVMGETQY
TRBJ1-1,TRBV5-6,ASSPLGEGRGPNTEAF
TRBJ2-1,TRBV5-6,ACWASGAYNEQF
TRBJ1-2,TRBV24-1,ATSGLRDGYGYT
TRBJ1-1,TRBV7-8,ASSLDRGAYTEAF
TRBJ2-4,TRBV19,ASSIAGKNIQY
TRBJ2-1,TRBV7-9,ASSRLGASAGEQF
TRBJ2-2,TRBV7-2,ASSLAGGHTGELF